This entry features one TCR beta chain sequence. The junction had 5 bases not matched to a gene; V was cut back by 2 bases and J by 3 bases. The CDR3 spans 15 residues. Germline CDR1 is WNHNN and CDR2 is SYGVQD (reference sequence). These data originate in a study of shared clonotypes between healthy human individuals. Profiled with immunoSEQ multiplex PCR; TCRdb holds only in-frame clones, not every one. The profile shows nearly 1,000,000 clones, approximately 80% of them singletons. The origin of this receptor is a man in his late teens or twenties in good health. The chain joins TRBV10-1 to TRBJ2-3, with 7 bases that match TRBD2. Sequencing was performed on memory CD4+ T cells sorted from blood. As to subset: CD45RA-negative fraction. The CDR3 bases are TGCGCCAGCAGTGAGAGGAAGGGAGGGACAGATACGCAGTATTTT. It yields the protein CASSERKGGTDTQYF.